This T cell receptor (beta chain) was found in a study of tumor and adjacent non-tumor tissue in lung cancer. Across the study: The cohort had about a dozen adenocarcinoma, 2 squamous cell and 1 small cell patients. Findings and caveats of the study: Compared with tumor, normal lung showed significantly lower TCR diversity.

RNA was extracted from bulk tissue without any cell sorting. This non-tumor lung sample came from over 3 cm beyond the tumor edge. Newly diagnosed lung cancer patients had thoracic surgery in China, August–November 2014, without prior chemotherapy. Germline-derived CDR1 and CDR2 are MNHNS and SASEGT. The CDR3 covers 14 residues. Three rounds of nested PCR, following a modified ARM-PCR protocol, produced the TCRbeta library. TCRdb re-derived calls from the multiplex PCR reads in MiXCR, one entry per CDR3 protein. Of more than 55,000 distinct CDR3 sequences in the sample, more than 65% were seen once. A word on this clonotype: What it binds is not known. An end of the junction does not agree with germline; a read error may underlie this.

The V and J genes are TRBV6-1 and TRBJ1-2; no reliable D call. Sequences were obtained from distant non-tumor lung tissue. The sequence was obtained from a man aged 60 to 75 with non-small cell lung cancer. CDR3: CVCSPDPANYGYTF. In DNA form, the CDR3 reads TGTGTCTGCAGCCCGGACCCAGCTAACTATGGCTACACATTC.